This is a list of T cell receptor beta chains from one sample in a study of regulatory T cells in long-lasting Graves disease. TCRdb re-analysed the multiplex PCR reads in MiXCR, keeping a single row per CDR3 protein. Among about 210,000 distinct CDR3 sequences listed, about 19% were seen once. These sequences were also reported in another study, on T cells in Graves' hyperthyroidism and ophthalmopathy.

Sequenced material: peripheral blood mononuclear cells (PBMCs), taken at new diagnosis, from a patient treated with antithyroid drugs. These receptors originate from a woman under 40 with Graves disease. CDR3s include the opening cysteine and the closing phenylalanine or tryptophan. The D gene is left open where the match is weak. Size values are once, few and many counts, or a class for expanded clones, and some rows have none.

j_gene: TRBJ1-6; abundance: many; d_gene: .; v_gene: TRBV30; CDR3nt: TGTGCCTGGATGGATCTCGGAAGCTCCTATAATTCACCCCTCCACTTT; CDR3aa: CAWMDLGSSYNSPLHF
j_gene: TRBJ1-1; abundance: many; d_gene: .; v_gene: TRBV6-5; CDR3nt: TGTGCCAGCAGTTACCTCGGGAACACTGAAGCTTTCTTT; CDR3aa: CASSYLGNTEAFF
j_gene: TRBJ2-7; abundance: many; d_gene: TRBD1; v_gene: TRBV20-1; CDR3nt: TGCAGTGCTCCCGTCTTTGGGACAGCGACCGAGCAGTACTTC; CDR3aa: CSAPVFGTATEQYF
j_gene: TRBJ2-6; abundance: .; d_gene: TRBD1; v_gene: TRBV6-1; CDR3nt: TGTGCCAGCAGGACACTTCAGGACAGGGGGGACTCTGGGGCCAACGTCCTGACTTTC; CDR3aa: CASRTLQDRGDSGANVLTF
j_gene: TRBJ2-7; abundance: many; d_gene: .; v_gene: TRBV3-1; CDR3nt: TGTGCCAGCAGCCAATCGGGTAGGGTAAGCATCTACGAGCAGTACTTC; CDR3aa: CASSQSGRVSIYEQYF
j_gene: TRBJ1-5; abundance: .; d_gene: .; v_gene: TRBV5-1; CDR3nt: TGCGCCAGCAGCCAATCCGGACTCAATCAGCCCCAGCATTTT; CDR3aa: CASSQSGLNQPQHF
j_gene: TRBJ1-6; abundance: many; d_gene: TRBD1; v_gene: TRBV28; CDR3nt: TGTGCCAGCAGTCTCCCGACAGGGTCCCAAGGGACACCCCTCCACTTT; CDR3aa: CASSLPTGSQGTPLHF
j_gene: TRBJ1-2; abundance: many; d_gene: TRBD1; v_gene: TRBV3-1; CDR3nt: TGTGCCAGCAGCCCTGGGACAGGGAAAGAAGGCTACACCTTC; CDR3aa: CASSPGTGKEGYTF
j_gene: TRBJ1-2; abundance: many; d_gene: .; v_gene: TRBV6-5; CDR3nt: TGTGCCAGCAGTTACTATACAGGCGGAACAGTTACCTTC; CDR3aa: CASSYYTGGTVTF
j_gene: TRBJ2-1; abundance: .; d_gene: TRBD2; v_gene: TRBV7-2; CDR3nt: TGTGCCAGCAGCTTGGGACTAGTATCTTACAATGAGCAGTTCTTC; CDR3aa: CASSLGLVSYNEQFF
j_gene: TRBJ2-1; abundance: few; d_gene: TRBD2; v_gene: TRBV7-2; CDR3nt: TGTGCCAGCAGCTTTGCGGGGGGGTTGTCCTACAATGAGCAGTTCTTC; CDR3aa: CASSFAGGLSYNEQFF
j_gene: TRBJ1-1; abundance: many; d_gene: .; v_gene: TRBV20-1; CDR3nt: TGCAGTGCCTTTGGGCCAGACGAGAGGGCTGAAGCTTTCTTT; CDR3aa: CSAFGPDERAEAFF
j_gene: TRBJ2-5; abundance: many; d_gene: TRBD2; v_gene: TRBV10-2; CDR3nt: TGCGCCAGCAAACCGGGACTAGCGGGAGATATGGCGTCGGAGACCCAGTACTTC; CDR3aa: CASKPGLAGDMASETQYF
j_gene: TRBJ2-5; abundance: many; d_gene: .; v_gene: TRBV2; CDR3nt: TGTGCCAGACGAGTCCAAGAGACCCAGTACTTC; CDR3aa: CARRVQETQYF
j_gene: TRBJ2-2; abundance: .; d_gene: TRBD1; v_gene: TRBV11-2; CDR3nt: TGTGCCAGCAGCCTTTTACAGGGGACCTACCCCACCGGGGAGCTGTTTTTT; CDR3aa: CASSLLQGTYPTGELFF
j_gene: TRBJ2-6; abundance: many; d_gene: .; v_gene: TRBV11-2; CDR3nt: TGTGCCAGCAGCCCCCTCGACAGGTACACTGGGGCCAACGTCCTGACTTTC; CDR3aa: CASSPLDRYTGANVLTF
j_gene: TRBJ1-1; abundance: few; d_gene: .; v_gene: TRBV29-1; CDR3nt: TGCAGCGTTGTGCCCAGGACAGAACGGGCTGAAGCTTTCTTT; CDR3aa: CSVVPRTERAEAFF
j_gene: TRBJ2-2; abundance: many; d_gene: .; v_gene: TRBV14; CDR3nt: TGTGCCAGCAGCCAAGTAATAGGGGGCACCGGGGAGCTGTTTTTT; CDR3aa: CASSQVIGGTGELFF
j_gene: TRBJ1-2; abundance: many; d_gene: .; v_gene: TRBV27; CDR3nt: TGTGCCAGCAGTTCCTCCCTGAGGGGGGGCTATGGCTACACCTTC; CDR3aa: CASSSSLRGGYGYTF
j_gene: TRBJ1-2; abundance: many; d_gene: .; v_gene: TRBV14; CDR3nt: TGTGCCAGCAGCCAAGATCCAGGAGGGGCGAACTATGGCTACACCTTC; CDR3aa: CASSQDPGGANYGYTF
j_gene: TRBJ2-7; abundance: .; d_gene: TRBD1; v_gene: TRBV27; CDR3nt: TGTGCCAGCAGACCGAGCCGGGACAGGCACTCCTACGAGCAGTACTTC; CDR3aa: CASRPSRDRHSYEQYF
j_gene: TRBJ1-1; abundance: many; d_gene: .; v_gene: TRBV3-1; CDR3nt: TGTGCCAGCAGCCCAAAGACCGGGAACACTGAAGCTTTCTTT; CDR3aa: CASSPKTGNTEAFF
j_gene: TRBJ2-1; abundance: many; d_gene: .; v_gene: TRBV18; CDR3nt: TGTGCCAGCTCTGCCAGGGGAAGGAGGAATGAGCAGTTCTTC; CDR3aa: CASSARGRRNEQFF
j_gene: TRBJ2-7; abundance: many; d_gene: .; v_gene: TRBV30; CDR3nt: TGTGCCTGGAGTGGTTGGGCGGCCGGCAGCTACGAGCAGTACTTC; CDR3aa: CAWSGWAAGSYEQYF
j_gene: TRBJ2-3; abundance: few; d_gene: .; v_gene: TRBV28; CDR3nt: TGTGCCAGCACGGGCGCGGACTCTAGCACAGATACGCAGTATTTT; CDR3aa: CASTGADSSTDTQYF
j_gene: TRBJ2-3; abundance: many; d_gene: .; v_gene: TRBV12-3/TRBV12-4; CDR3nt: TGTGCCAGCAGTTTTCCCGTAAATACGCAGTATTTT; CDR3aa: CASSFPVNTQYF
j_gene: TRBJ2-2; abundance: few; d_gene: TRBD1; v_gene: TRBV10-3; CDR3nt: TGTGCCATCAGTGATCCGGACAGGGCGAACACCGGGGAACTGCTTTTT; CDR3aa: CAISDPDRANTGELLF
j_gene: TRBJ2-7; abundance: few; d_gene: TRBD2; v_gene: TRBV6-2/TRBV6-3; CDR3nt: TGTGCCAGCAGTTACCCTACCTGGGATGACAAGAGCGGGGGCCCGTACGAGCAGTACTTC; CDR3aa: CASSYPTWDDKSGGPYEQYF
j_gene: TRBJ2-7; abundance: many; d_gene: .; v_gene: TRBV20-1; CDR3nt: TGCAGTGCTAGAGACGGGTTTAGAATGCTCTCCTACGAGCAGTACTTC; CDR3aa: CSARDGFRMLSYEQYF
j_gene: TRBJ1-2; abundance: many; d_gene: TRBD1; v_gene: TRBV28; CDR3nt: TGTGCCAGCAGGACAGGGTTGGACTATGGCTACACCTTC; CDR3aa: CASRTGLDYGYTF
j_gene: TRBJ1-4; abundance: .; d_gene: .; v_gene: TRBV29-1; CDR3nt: TGCAGCGCCGGGCGAGGGGCTAATGAAAAACTGTTTTTT; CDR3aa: CSAGRGANEKLFF
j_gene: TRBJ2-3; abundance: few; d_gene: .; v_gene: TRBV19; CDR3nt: TGTGCCAGTGGGGGCACAGATACGCAGTATTTT; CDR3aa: CASGGTDTQYF
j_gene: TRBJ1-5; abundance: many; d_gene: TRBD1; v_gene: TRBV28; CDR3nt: TGTGCCAGCAGTTTACAGGGGGCCGGTCAGCCCCAGCATTTT; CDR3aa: CASSLQGAGQPQHF
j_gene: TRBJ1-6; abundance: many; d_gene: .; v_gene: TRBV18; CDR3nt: TGTGCCAGCTCAAAACGGACAGATTCACCCCTCCACTTT; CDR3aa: CASSKRTDSPLHF
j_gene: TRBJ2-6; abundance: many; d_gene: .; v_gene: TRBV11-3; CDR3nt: TGTGCCAGCAGACCCTCTGGGGCCAACGTCCTGACTTTC; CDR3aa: CASRPSGANVLTF
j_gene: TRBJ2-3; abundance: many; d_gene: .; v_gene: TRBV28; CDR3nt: TGTGCCAGCAGTCAGGGGGGTAACACAGATACGCAGTATTTT; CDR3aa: CASSQGGNTDTQYF
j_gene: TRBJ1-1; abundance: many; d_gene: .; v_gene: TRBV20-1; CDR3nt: TGCAGTGCTAGCGTACCTAAAAACACTGAAGCTTTCTTT; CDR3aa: CSASVPKNTEAFF
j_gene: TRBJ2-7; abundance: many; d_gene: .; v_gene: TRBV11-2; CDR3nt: TGTGCCAGCAGCTCCTCACTCACACCATACTACGAGCAGTACTTC; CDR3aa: CASSSSLTPYYEQYF
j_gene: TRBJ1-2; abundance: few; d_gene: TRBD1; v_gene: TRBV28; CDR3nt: TGTGCCAGCAGTTCCCGGGGACAGGGCCCCGGGGGCTACACCTTC; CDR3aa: CASSSRGQGPGGYTF
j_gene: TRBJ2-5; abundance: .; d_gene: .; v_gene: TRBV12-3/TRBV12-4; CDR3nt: TGTGCCAGCAGTCGACGTCACGCCAGGTCGGTGGGTGAGACCCAGTACTTC; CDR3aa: CASSRRHARSVGETQYF
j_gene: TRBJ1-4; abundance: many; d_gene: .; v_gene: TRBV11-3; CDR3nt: TGTGCCAGCAGCGGCAGGGGCCCACGCGAAAAACTGTTTTTT; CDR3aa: CASSGRGPREKLFF
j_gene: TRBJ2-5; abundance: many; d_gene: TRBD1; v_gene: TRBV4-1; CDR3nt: TGCGCCAGCAGCCAAGAGCGGCGATCAGGGGGGACCCAGTACTTC; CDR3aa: CASSQERRSGGTQYF
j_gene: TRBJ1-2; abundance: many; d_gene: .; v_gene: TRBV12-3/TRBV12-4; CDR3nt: TGTGCCAGCAGTTACACAGGGTACTATGGCTACACCTTC; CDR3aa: CASSYTGYYGYTF